This T cell receptor (beta chain) was obtained from a study of T-cell memory formation after mild COVID-19 (dated by TCRdb to the early 2020s). Study-wide context: TCR sequence clusters from the two donors were largely donor specific. In two donors, T-cell clones that expanded and contracted after mild COVID-19 were followed by sequencing TCRalpha and TCRbeta repertoires longitudinally. Two young, previously healthy adult volunteers made up the cohort, one male and one female.

This clonotype was seen many times. Its target antigen remains unknown. Base qualities were left out, and no much larger clone turns up one base away. TCRdb names Illumina NovaSeq 6000 as the instrument used. cDNA libraries for TCRalpha and TCRbeta were prepared by 5'RACE using constant-segment primers, with sample barcodes and unique molecular identifiers added. Trizol reagent was used to extract RNA from every sample. Library amplification was performed in two PCR steps, and a second sample barcode and Illumina TruSeq adapters were introduced in the second step. The libraries were sequenced on an Illumina NovaSeq using 2 x 150 bp paired-end reads. In the original analysis: Demultiplexing of reads and collapsing into UMI-guided consensus sequences were performed with migec v1.2.7. Using mixcr v2.1.11, UMI consensuses were aligned to TRA and TRB V and J templates and then assembled into clonotypes. A clonotype was counted as expanded or contracted only when both edgeR and NoisET called the clonotype significant, with the noise models trained on biological replicates. For edgeR calls, the thresholds were a false discovery rate-adjusted p below 0.01 and a log2 fold-change of 1. As an exploratory analysis of dynamics, max-normalized trajectories of the 1000 most abundant clonotypes were examined with PCA combined with hierarchical clustering. Each responding clone was given a CD4 or CD8 phenotype based on the CD4+ and CD8+ repertoires, which had been sequenced separately. Using fastp at Q25 and MiXCR, TCRdb reprocessed the public reads and kept productive beta chains. Rows matching on CDR3 protein sequence are summarized as one entry with the most common DNA and genes. The V and J calls reflect TCRdb's pipeline rather than the authors' work. In all, the sample holds 540,000 or so distinct CDR3 sequences, and over 20% of those were seen once. The biggest ten clones account for approximately 13% of the sample.

Ficoll-Paque density gradient centrifugation was the method used to isolate PBMCs. Taken from the germline V gene, the CDR1 and CDR2 loops are SGHTA and FQGNSA. V is shortened by 2 bases, J by 0 bases, and the region joining them spans 14 bases. CDR3 length: 16 amino acids, cysteine to phenylalanine. Only the CDR3 DNA stays, 48 bases, in frame from base 1. Overall results and qualifications from the work: The second-wave clones that peaked on day 37 were not confirmed to be SARS-CoV-2 specific. Contracting CD4+ clones appeared mostly in the CM and EM memory subsets, whereas CD8+ clones were enriched in EMRA. From day 15 to 85, contracting clones showed balanced CD4/CD8 phenotypes, whereas a second wave of clones that expanded from day 15 to 37 leaned towards CD4+. The detection of some responding clones in pre-infection memory suggests that pre-existing cross-reactive memory T cells joined the SARS-CoV-2 response. Only a couple of mild cases were covered by the study, and larger cohorts that include severe cases with pre-infection samples were considered necessary.

The sample comprised PBMCs or a T cell subset sorted from them (not recorded which). The origin of this receptor is an adult woman who had mild COVID-19 (a few samples of this study predate the infection). The sample titles of this study are shuffled in the database, so cell type and time point are left out; the donor was told from shared clones. The chain uses TRBV7-2 and TRBJ2-7; the D gene is possibly TRBD1 or TRBD2, each agreeing over 5 bases. CDR3 sequence: CASSLLRDVSSYEQYF. The DNA sequence is as follows: TGTGCCAGCAGCTTACTCCGGGACGTAAGCTCCTACGAGCAGTACTTC.